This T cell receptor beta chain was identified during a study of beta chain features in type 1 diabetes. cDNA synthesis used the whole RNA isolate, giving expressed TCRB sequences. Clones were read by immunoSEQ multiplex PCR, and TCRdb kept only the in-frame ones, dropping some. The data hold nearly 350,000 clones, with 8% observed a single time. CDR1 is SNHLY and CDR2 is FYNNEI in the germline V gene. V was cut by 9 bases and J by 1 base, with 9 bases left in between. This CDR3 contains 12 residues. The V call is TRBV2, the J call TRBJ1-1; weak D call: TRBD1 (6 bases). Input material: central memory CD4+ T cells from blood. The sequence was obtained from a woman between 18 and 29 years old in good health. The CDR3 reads CARTGANTEAFF. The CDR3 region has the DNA TGTGCCAGGACAGGTGCGAACACTGAAGCTTTCTTT. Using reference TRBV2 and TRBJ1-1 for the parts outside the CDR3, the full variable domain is EPEVTQTPSHQVTQMGQEVILRCVPISNHLYFYWYRQILGQKVEFLVSFYNNEISEKSEIFDDQFSVERPDGSNFTLKIRSTKLEDSAMYFCARTGANTEAFFGQGTRLTVV.